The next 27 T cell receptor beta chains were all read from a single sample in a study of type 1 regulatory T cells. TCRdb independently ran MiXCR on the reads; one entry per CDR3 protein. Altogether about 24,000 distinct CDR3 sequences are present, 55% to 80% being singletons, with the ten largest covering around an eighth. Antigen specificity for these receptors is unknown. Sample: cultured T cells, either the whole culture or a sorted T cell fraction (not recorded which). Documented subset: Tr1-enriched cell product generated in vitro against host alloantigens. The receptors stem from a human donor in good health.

Here the CDR3 reads CATSPQGALPLGGANVLTF. Here the CDR3 DNA reads TGTGCCACCAGCCCACAGGGGGCCCTACCCCTCGGTGGGGCCAACGTCCTGACTTTC. The chain is built from TRBV24-1 and TRBJ2-6; 9 bases align to TRBD1. Germline CDR1 reads KGHDR; CDR2 reads SFDVKD. The trim removed 7 bases at V and 3 bases at J, leaving 15 bases unmatched. The CDR3 spans 19 residues.

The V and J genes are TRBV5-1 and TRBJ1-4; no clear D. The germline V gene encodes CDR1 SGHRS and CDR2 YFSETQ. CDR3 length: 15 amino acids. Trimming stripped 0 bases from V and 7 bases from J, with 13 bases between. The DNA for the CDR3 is TGCGCCAGCAGCTTGGTGCCGGGGATCGGTGAAAAACTGTTTTTT. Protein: CASSLVPGIGEKLFF.

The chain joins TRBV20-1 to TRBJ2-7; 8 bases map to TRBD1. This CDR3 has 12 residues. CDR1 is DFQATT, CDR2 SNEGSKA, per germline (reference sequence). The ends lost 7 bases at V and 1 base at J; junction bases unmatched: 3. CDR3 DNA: TGCAGTGTAAACAGGGGGTCCTACGAGCAGTACTTC. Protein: CSVNRGSYEQYF.

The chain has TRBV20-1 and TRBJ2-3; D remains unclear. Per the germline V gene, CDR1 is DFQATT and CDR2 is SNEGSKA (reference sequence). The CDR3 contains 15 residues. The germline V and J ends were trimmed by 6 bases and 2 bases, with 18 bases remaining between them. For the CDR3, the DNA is TGCAGTGCAACGACCGGAACTTCTTCCACAGATACGCAGTATTTT. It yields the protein CSATTGTSSTDTQYF.

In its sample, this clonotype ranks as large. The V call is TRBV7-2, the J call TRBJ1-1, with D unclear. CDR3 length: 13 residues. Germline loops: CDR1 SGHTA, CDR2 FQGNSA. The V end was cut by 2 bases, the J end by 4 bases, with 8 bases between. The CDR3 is CASSLPPFTEAFF. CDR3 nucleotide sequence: TGTGCCAGCAGCTTACCCCCGTTCACTGAAGCTTTCTTT.

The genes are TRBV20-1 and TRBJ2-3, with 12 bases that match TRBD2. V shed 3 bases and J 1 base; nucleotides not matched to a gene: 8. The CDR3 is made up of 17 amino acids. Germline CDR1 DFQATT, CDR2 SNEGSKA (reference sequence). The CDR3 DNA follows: TGCAGTGCTAGTGCTAGCGGGGGGGTTGTCGGCACAGATACGCAGTATTTT. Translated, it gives CSASASGGVVGTDTQYF.

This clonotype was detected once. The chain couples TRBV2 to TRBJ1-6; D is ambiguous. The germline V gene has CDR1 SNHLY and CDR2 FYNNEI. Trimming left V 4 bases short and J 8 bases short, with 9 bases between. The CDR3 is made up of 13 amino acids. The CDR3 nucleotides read TGTGCCAGCAGTGGGTACCCGGATTCACCCCTCCACTTT. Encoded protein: CASSGYPDSPLHF.

CDR3 coding DNA: TGTGCCAGCTCACCGTGGCAAGAGACCCAGTACTTC. It specifies CASSPWQETQYF. This rearrangement joins TRBV18 to TRBJ2-5; D is ambiguous. The CDR3 contains 12 residues. The germline V gene has CDR1 KGHSH and CDR2 LQKENI. Between the trimmed V and J ends, which lost 3 bases and 2 bases, there was a span of 4 bases.

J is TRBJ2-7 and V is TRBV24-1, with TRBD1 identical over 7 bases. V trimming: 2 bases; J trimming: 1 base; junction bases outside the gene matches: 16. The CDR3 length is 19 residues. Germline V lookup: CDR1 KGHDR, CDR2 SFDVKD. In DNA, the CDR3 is TGTGCCACCAGTGATTATTACCCCACGAGGGACAGTCAGTCCTACGAGCAGTACTTC. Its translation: CATSDYYPTRDSQSYEQYF.

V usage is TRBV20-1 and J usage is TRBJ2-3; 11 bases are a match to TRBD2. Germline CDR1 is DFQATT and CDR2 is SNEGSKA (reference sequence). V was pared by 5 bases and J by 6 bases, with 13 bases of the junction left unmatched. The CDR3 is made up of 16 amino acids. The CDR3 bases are TGCAGTGCTGACTACGGACTAGCGGGTGCATCGGATACGCAGTATTTT. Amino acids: CSADYGLAGASDTQYF.

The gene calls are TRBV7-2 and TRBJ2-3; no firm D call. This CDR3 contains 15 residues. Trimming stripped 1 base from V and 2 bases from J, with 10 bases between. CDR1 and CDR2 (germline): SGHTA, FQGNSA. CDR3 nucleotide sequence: TGTGCCAGCAGCTTAGGGTGGACCCCCACAGATACGCAGTATTTT. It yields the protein CASSLGWTPTDTQYF. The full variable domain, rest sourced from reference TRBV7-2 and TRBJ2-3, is GAGVSQSPSNKVTEKGKDVELRCDPISGHTALYWYRQSLGQGLEFLIYFQGNSAPDKSGLPSDRFSAERTGGSVSTLTIQRTQQEDSAVYLCASSLGWTPTDTQYFGPGTRLTVL.

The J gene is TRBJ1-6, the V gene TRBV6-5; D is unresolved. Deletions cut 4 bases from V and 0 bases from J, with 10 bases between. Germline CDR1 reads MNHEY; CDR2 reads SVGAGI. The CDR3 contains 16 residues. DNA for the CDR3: TGTGCCAGCAGTTCCTATGGAAGCTCCTATAATTCACCCCTCCACTTT. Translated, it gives CASSSYGSSYNSPLHF.

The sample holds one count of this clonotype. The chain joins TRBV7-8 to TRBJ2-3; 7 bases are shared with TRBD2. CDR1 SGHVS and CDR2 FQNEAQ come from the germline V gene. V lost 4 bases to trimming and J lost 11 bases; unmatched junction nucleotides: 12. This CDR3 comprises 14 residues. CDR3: CASSSRTSPLGQYF. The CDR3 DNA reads TGTGCCAGCAGCTCTAGGACTAGTCCTTTGGGGCAGTATTTT.

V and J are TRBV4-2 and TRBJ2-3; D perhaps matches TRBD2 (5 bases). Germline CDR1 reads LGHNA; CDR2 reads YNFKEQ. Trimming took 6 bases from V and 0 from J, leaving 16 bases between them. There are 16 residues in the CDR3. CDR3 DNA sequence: TGTGCCAGCAGTAAGAAAGCGGATTTTAGCACAGATACGCAGTATTTT. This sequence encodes CASSKKADFSTDTQYF.

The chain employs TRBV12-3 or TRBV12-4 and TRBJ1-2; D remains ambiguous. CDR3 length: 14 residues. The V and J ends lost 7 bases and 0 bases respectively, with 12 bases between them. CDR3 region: CASTHPGPNYGYTF. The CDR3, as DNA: TGTGCCAGCACTCACCCGGGCCCTAACTATGGCTACACCTTC.

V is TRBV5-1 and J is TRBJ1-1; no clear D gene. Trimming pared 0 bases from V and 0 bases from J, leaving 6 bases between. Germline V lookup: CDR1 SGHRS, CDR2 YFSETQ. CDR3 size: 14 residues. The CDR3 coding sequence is TGCGCCAGCAGCTTGGAGGCGGTGAACACTGAAGCTTTCTTT. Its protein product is CASSLEAVNTEAFF.

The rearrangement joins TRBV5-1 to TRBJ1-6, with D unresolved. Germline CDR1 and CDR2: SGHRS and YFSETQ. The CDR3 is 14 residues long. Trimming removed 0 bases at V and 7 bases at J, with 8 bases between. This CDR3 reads CASSLERVNSPLHF. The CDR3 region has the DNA TGCGCCAGCAGCTTGGAGAGGGTAAATTCACCCCTCCACTTT.

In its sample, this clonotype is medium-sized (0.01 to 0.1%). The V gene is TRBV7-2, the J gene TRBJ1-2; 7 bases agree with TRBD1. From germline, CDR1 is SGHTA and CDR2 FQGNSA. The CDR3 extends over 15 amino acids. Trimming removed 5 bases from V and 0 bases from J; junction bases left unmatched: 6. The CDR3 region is CASSRTQGTNYGYTF. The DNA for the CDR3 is TGTGCCAGCAGCCGGACACAGGGGACTAACTATGGCTACACCTTC.

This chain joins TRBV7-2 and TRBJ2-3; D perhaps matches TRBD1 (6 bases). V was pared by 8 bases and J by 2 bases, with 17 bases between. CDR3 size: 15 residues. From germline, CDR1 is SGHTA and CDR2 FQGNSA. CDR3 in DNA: TGTGCCAGCCCTATTAAGGGGGACCTCACAGATACGCAGTATTTT. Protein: CASPIKGDLTDTQYF. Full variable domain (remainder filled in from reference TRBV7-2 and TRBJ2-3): GAGVSQSPSNKVTEKGKDVELRCDPISGHTALYWYRQSLGQGLEFLIYFQGNSAPDKSGLPSDRFSAERTGGSVSTLTIQRTQQEDSAVYLCASPIKGDLTDTQYFGPGTRLTVL.

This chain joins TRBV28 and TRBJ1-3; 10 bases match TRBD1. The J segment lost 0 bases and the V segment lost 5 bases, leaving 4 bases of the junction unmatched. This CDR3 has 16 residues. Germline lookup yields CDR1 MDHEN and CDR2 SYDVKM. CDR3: CASSLRTGGSGNTIYF. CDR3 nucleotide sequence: TGTGCCAGCAGTCTGAGGACAGGGGGCTCTGGAAACACCATATATTTT.

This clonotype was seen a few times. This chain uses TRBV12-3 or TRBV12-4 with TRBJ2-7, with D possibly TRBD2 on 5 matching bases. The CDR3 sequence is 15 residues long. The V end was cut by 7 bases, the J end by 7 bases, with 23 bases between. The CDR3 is CASTPYEGPPSEQYF. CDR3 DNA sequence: TGTGCCAGCACCCCATACGAGGGTCCCCCCAGTGAGCAGTACTTC.

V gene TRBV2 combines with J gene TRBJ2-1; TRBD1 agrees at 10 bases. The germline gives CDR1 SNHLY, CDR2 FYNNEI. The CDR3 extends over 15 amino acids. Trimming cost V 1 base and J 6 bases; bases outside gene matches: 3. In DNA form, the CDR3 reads TGTGCCAGCAGTGAAGAGGGACAGGGGACCAATGAGCAGTTCTTC. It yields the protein CASSEEGQGTNEQFF.

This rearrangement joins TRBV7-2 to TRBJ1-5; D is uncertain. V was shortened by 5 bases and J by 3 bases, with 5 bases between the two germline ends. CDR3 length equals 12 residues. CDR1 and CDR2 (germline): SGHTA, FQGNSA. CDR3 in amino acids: CASSPYNQPQHF. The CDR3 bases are TGTGCCAGCAGCCCCTACAATCAGCCCCAGCATTTT.

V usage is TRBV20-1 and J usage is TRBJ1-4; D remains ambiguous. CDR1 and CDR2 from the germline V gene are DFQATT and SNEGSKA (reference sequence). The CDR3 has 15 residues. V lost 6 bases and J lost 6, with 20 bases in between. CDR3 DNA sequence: TGCAGTGCCCCGGAGGAGGGTACTGCCTATGAAAAACTGTTTTTT. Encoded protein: CSAPEEGTAYEKLFF.

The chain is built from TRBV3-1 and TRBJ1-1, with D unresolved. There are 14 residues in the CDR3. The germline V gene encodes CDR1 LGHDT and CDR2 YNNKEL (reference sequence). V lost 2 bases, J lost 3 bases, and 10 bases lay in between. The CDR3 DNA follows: TGTGCCAGCAGCCAATCCCTTGGTGACACTGAAGCTTTCTTT. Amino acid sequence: CASSQSLGDTEAFF. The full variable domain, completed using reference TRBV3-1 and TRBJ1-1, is DTAVSQTPKYLVTQMGNDKSIKCEQNLGHDTMYWYKQDSKKFLKIMFSYNNKELIINETVPNRFSPKSPDKAHLNLHINSLELGDSAVYFCASSQSLGDTEAFFGQGTRLTVV.

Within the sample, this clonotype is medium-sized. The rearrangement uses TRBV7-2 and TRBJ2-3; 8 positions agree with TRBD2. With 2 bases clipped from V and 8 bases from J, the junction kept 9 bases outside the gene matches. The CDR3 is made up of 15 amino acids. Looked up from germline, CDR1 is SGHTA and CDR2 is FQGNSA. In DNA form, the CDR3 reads TGTGCCAGCAGCTTATCGCGGGGGGTGCTTGGTACGCAGTATTTT. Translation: CASSLSRGVLGTQYF.

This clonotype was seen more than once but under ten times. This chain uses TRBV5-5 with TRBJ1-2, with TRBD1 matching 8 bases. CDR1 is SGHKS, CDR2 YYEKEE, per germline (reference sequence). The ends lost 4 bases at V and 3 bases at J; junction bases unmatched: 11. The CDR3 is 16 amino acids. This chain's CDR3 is CASSLGLTGVHYGYTF. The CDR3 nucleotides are TGTGCCAGCAGCCTGGGTTTGACAGGGGTCCACTATGGCTACACCTTC.